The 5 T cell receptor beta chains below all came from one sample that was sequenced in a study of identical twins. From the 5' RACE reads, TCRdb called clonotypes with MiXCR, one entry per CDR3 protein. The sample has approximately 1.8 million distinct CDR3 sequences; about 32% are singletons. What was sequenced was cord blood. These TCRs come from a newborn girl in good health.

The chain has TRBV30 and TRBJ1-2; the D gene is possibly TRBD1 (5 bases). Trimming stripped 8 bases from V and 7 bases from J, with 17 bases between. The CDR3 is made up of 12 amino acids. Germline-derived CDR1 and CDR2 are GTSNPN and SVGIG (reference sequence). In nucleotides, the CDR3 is TGTGCCCTAAACCGGGACTCCCCTGGCTACACCTTC. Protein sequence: CALNRDSPGYTF.

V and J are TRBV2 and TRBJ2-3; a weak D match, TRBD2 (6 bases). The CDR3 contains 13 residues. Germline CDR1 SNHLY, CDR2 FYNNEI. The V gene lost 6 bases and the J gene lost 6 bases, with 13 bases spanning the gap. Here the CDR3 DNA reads TGTGCCAGCAGGCCCGGAGGGTCCGATACGCAGTATTTT. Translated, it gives CASRPGGSDTQYF. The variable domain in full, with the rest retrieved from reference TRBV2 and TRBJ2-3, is EPEVTQTPSHQVTQMGQEVILRCVPISNHLYFYWYRQILGQKVEFLVSFYNNEISEKSEIFDDQFSVERPDGSNFTLKIRSTKLEDSAMYFCASRPGGSDTQYFGPGTRLTVL.

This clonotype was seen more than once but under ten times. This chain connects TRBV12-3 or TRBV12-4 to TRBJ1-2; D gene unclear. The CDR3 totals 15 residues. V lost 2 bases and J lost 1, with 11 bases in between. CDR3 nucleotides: TGTGCCAGCAGTTTAACAAGACTCCATAACTATGGCTACACCTTC. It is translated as CASSLTRLHNYGYTF.

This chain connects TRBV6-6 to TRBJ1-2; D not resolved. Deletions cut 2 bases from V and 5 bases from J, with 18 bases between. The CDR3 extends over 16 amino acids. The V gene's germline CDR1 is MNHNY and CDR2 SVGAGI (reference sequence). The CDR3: CASSYVGRLGEYGYTF. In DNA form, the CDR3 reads TGTGCCAGCAGTTACGTGGGCAGGTTGGGAGAATATGGCTACACCTTC.

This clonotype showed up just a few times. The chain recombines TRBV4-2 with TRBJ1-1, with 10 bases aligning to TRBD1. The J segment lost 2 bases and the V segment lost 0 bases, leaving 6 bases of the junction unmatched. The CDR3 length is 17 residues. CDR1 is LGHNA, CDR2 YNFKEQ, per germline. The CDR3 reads CASSQDRQGARNTEAFF. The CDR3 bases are TGTGCCAGCAGCCAAGACCGACAGGGGGCGCGTAACACTGAAGCTTTCTTT.